This TCR beta chain was recorded in a study of OX40 agonist ivuxolimab in advanced cancers. Background on the study: With ivuxolimab, an agonistic anti-OX40 (CD134) antibody, patients were treated.

Generated by immunoSEQ multiplex PCR, the TCRdb table keeps only in-frame clones and is missing some. The repertoire holds approximately 44,000 clones, just under 95% seen once, with roughly 15% in the top ten. Germline V gene lookup returns CDR1 SGDLS and CDR2 YYNGEE. The J segment lost 3 bases and the V segment lost 2 bases, leaving 9 bases of the junction unmatched. There are 16 residues in the CDR3. This receptor was obtained from an adult with an advanced solid tumor such as melanoma, head and neck, liver or kidney cancer. The rearrangement uses TRBV9 and TRBJ2-3, with 7 bases aligning to TRBD2. Sequencing used CD4+ or CD8+ T cells sorted from blood, obtained in a trial of the OX40 agonist ivuxolimab. The CDR3 is CASSVRLATSTDTQYF. Here the CDR3 DNA reads TGTGCCAGCAGCGTTCGACTAGCTACCTCGACAGATACGCAGTATTTT.